This TCR beta chain was profiled in a study of blood T cell repertoires in COVID-19. Profiled with immunoSEQ multiplex PCR; TCRdb holds only in-frame clones, not every one. The sample consists of a few hundred thousand clones, around 88% of them appearing once. This clone was seen once. The CDR3 loop spans 15 amino acids. Trimming pared 1 base from V and 5 bases from J, leaving 14 bases between. Germline-derived CDR1 and CDR2 are KGHSH and LQKENI. The clonotype comes from a man aged 45-65 years with active or convalescent COVID-19. This chain connects TRBV18 to TRBJ1-1; maybe TRBD1 (5 bases). Source material: peripheral blood. The CDR3 DNA follows: TGTGCCAGCTCACCACAGCAGGGCCGCGGAACTGAAGCTTTCTTT. It codes for CASSPQQGRGTEAFF.